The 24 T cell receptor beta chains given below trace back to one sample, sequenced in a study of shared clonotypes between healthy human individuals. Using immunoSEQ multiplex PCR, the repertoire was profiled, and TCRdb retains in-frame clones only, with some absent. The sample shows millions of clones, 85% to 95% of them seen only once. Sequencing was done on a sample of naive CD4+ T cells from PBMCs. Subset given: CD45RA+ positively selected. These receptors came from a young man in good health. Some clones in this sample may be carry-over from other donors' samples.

The CDR3 DNA follows: TGTGCCAGCAGCGCGGGACTAGCGGTCTACAATGAGCAGTTCTTC. Translated: CASSAGLAVYNEQFF. J is TRBJ2-1 and V is TRBV7-3; TRBD2 aligns across 11 bases. CDR1 and CDR2 from the germline V gene are SGHTA and FQGTGA. The V segment lost 5 bases and the J segment 3 bases; nucleotides outside the gene matches: 3. The CDR3 covers 15 residues.

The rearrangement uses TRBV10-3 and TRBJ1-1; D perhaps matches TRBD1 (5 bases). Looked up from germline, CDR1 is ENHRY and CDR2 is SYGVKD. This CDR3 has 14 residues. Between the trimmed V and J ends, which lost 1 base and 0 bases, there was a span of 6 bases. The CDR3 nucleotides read TGTGCCATCAGTGAGTTGGGACTGAACACTGAAGCTTTCTTT. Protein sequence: CAISELGLNTEAFF.

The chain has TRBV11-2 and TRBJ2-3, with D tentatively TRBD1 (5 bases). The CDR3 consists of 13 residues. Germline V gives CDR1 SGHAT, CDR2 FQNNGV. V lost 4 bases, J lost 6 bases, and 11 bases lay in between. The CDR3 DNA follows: TGTGCCAGCAGCTATAAAGGGGTGGATACGCAGTATTTT. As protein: CASSYKGVDTQYF.

CDR3 coding DNA: TGTGCCAGCAGCAACAGGAGGGAGACCCAGTACTTC. Translating it yields CASSNRRETQYF. The chain has TRBV7-2 and TRBJ2-5, with D perhaps assigned TRBD1 or TRBD2 (5 bases each). Trimming took off 5 bases at V and 5 bases at J, with 9 bases between the two ends. The CDR3 contains 12 residues. CDR1 and CDR2 (germline): SGHTA, FQGNSA. The full variable domain, with the rest looked up from reference TRBV7-2 and TRBJ2-5, is GAGVSQSPSNKVTEKGKDVELRCDPISGHTALYWYRQSLGQGLEFLIYFQGNSAPDKSGLPSDRFSAERTGGSVSTLTIQRTQQEDSAVYLCASSNRRETQYFGPGTRLLVL.

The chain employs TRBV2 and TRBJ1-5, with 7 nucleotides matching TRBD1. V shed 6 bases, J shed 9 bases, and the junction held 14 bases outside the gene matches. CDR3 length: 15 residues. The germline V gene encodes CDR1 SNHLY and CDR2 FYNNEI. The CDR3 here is CASRGLGGAFSPQHF. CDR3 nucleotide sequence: TGTGCCAGCAGGGGGTTAGGGGGCGCATTTTCGCCCCAGCATTTT.

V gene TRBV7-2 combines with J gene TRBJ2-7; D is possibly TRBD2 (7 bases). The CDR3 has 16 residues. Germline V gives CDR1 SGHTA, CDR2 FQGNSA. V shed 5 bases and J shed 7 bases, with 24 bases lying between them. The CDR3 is CASSLFPAGAGGEQYF. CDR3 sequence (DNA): TGTGCCAGCAGCCTCTTCCCGGCGGGGGCTGGGGGAGAGCAGTACTTC.

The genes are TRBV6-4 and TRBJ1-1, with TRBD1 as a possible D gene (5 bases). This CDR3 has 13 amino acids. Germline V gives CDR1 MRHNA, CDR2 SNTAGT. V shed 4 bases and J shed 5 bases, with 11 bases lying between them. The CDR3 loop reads CASSAGARTEAFF. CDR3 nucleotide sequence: TGTGCCAGCAGTGCCGGGGCGCGTACTGAAGCTTTCTTT.

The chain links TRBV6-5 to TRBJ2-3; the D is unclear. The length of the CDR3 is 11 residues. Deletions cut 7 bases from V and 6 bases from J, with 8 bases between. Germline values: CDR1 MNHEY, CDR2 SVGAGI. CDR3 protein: CASTKRDTQYF. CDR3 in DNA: TGTGCCAGCACGAAACGGGATACGCAGTATTTT.

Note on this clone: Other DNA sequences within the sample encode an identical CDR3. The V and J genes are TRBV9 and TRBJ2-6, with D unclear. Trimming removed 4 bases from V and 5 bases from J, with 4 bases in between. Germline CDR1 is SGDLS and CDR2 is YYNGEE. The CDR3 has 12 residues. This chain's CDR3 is CASSLRANVLTF. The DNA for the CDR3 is TGTGCCAGCAGCCTCCGGGCCAACGTCCTGACTTTC.

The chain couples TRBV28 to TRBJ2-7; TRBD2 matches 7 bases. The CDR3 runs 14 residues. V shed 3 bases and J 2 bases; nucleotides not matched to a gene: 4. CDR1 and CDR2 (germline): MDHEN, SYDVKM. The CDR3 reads CASSFRRGTYEQYF. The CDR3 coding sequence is TGTGCCAGCAGTTTTCGGCGGGGGACCTACGAGCAGTACTTC.

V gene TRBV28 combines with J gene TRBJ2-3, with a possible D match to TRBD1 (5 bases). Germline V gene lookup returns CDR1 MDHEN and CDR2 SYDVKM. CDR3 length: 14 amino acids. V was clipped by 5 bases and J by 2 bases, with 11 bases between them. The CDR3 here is CASSRTGHTDTQYF. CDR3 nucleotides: TGTGCCAGCAGTCGCACAGGCCACACAGATACGCAGTATTTT.

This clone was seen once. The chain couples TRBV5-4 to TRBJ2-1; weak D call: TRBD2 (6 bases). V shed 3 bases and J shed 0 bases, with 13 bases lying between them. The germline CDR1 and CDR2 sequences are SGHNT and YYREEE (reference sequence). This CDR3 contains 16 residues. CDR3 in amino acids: CASSWVVADSYNEQFF. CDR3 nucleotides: TGTGCCAGCAGCTGGGTGGTAGCGGACTCCTACAATGAGCAGTTCTTC.

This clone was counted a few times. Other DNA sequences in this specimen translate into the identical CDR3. The CDR3 loop reads CASSYGQGTEAFF. The CDR3 region has the DNA TGTGCCAGCAGTTACGGACAGGGCACTGAAGCTTTCTTT. The rearrangement links TRBV6-6 to TRBJ1-1; 8 bases match TRBD1. The V segment lost 2 bases and the J segment 4 bases; nucleotides outside the gene matches: 0. This CDR3 is built from 13 residues. Per the germline V gene, CDR1 is MNHNY and CDR2 is SVGAGI (reference sequence).

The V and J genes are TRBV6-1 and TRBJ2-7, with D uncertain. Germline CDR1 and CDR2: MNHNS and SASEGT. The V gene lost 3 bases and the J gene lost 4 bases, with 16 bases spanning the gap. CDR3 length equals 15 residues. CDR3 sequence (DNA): TGTGCCAGCAGTGAGCGAGTTGGGGAATTATACGAGCAGTACTTC. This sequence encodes CASSERVGELYEQYF.

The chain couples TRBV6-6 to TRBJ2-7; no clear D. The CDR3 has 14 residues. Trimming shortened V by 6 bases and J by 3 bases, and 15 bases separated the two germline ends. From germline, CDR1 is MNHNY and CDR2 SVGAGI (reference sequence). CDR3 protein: CASSPQVEGYEQYF. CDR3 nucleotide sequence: TGTGCCAGCAGCCCACAAGTCGAAGGCTACGAGCAGTACTTC.

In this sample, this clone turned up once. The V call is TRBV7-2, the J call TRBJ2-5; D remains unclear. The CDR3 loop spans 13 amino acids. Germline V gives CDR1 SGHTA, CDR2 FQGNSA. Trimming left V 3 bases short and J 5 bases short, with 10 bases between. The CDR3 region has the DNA TGTGCCAGCAGCTTCAACAGAAGGGAGACCCAGTACTTC. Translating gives CASSFNRRETQYF.

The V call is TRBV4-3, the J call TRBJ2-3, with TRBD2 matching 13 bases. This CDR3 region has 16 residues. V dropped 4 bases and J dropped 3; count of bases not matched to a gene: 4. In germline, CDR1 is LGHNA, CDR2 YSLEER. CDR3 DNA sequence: TGCGCCAGCAGCCGACGGACTAGCGGGAGTACAGATACGCAGTATTTT. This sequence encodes CASSRRTSGSTDTQYF.

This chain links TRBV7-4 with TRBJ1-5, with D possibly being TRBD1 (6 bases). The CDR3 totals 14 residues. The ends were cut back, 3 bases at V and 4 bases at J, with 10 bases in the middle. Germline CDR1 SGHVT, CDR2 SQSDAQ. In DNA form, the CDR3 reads TGTGCCAGCAGCTTGGACAGCAGAAATCAGCCCCAGCATTTT. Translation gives CASSLDSRNQPQHF.

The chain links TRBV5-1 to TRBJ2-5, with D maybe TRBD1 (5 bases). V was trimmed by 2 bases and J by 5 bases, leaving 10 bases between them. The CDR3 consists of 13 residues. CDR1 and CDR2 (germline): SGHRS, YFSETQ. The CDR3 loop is CASSFQGSETQYF. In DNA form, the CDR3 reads TGCGCCAGCAGCTTTCAGGGTTCCGAGACCCAGTACTTC.

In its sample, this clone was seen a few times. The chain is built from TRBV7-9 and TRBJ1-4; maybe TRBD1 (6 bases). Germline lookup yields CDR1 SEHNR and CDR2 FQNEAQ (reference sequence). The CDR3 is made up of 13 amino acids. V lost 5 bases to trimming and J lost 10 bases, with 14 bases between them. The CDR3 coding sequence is TGTGCCAGCAGCCTTCGACAGGCTGGAAAACTGTTTTTT. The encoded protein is CASSLRQAGKLFF.

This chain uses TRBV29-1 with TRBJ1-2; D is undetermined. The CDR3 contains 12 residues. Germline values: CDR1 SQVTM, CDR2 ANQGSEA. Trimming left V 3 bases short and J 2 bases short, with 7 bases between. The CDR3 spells CSVDQINYGYTF. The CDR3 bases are TGCAGCGTTGATCAGATAAACTATGGCTACACCTTC.

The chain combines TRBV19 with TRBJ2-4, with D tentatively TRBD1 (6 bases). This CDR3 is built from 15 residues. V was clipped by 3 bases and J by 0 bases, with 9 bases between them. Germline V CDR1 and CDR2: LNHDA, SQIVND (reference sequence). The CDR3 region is CASSMGRGAKNIQYF. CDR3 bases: TGTGCCAGTAGTATGGGCAGGGGAGCCAAAAACATTCAGTACTTC. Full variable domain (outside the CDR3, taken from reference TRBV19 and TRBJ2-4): DGGITQSPKYLFRKEGQNVTLSCEQNLNHDAMYWYRQDPGQGLRLIYYSQIVNDFQKGDIAEGYSVSREKKESFPLTVTSAQKNPTAFYLCASSMGRGAKNIQYFGAGTRLSVL.

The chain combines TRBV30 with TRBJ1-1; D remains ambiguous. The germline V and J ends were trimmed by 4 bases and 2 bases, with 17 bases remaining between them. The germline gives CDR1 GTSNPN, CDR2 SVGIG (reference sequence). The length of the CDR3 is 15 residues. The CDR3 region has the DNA TGTGCCTGGACCGGAAGGGCCCCTCGAAACACTGAAGCTTTCTTT. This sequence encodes CAWTGRAPRNTEAFF. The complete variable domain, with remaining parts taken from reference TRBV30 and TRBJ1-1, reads SQTIHQWPATLVQPVGSPLSLECTVEGTSNPNLYWYRQAAGRGLQLLFYSVGIGQISSEVPQNLSASRPQDRQFILSSKKLLLSDSGFYLCAWTGRAPRNTEAFFGQGTRLTVV.

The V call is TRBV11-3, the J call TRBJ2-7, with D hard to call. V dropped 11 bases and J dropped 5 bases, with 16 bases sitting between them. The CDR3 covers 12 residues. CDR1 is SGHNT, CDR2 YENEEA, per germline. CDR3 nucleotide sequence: TGTGCCCGAGGTTCTAGAATCGACGAGCAGTACTTC. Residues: CARGSRIDEQYF.